This T cell receptor (beta chain) was found in a study of blood T cells in healthy people across ages (dated by TCRdb to 2015 to 2017). Concerning the study at large: In model experiments, roughly one uniquely barcoded TCR beta cDNA molecule per two T cells was captured by template switching. Donors of different ages were randomly distributed across sequencing lanes to avoid experimental bias. The donors were divided into four age groups: young (average approximately 17 years), middle-aged (approximately 42), aged (approximately 59) and long-lived (82). For two donors (one aged 18 to 30 and one aged 80 or older), the study analyzed two additional independent replicas of 1 million unique cDNA reads from the same blood draw. To track age-related changes in TCR beta repertoire diversity, the study relied on deep sequencing normalized with unique cDNA molecular identifiers. Broader findings and caveats from the paper: Compared with the aged group, more naive CD4+ T cells, fewer expanded clones and increased TCR diversity were shown by the long-lived group, suggesting age selection. Since profiling was done on bulk unsorted PBMCs, naive and antigen-experienced compartments could not be conclusively compared. Observed TCR beta diversity per million T cells fell roughly linearly with age, and a significant reduction was already apparent by age approximately 41. Because the CMV infection status of the donors was unknown, age-related changes in expanded clonotypes may potentially have been confounded. Estimates of total diversity based on one million sequenced T cells were considered lower bounds and underestimates. Observed TCR beta diversity correlated strongly with the percentage of naive T cells measured by flow cytometry.

Libraries were prepared through 5' RACE. Instrument on record: Illumina HiSeq 2500. The second PCR ran for roughly 6 to 11 cycles and used a J-beta primer mix along with a sample-barcoded 5' primer. Each TCR beta cDNA molecule received a unique molecular identifier from a template-switch 5' adaptor carrying 12 random nucleotides. At least 2.5 million CDR3-containing paired-end reads were obtained from each sample. First-strand cDNA synthesis was performed from all RNA using the Mint cDNA synthesis kit, with priming by a TRBC-specific oligonucleotide. Following uracil-DNA glycosylase treatment, all cDNA underwent a first 18-cycle PCR with the universal primers M1SS and BC2_uni_R. The paper's processing steps were these. For normalization, 1 million high-quality reads, each with a distinct molecular identifier, were randomly selected from each sample. Reads with shared molecular identifiers were discarded instead of being binned into consensus sequences. CDR3 identification, clonotype clustering and error correction used MiTCR with a Q25 quality threshold and the strictest error-elimination algorithm. Lower-bound total TCR beta diversity was estimated with a nonparametric unseen species model using Euler transformation. TCRdb handled the public reads itself, with Q25 trimming in fastp and clone calling in MiXCR, and kept productive beta chains. Each CDR3 protein gets just one entry, which takes the most common genes and DNA from the rows behind it. For this entry, the V and J calls and clone size follow TCRdb and not the study's own pipeline. The sample records 780,000 or so distinct CDR3 sequences, roughly three fifths of which are singletons. The top ten hold 20% to 30% of the sample.

This clonotype has only a few counts. Its antigen is unknown. Base quality data are lacking; no much larger clone is found one base away. Donors were 39 systemically healthy Caucasian individuals from Russia aged roughly 6 to 100 years. Roughly 10 milliliters of peripheral blood were collected from each donor into EDTA-treated Vacutainer tubes. Ficoll-Paque density-gradient centrifugation was used to isolate PBMCs, with at least 6 million per sample. Trizol reagent was used to extract total RNA from PBMCs, with at least 5 micrograms per sample. For every donor, an aliquot of PBMCs went through flow cytometry to measure the percentages of naive CD45RAhigh/CD27high T cells. From the germline V gene, CDR1 is MDHEN and CDR2 is SYDVKM. From its cysteine to its phenylalanine, the CDR3 spans 16 amino acids. The only DNA kept is the CDR3, 48 bases in frame from the first base. V trim: 6 bases; J trim: 3 bases; unmatched bases: 11.

This clonotype was obtained from a man between 35 and 55 years old in good health. Sequencing was done on a sample of blood. The chain joins TRBV28 to TRBJ2-5, with 9 junctional bases fitting TRBD1. The nucleotide sequence is TGTGCCAGCAGCCTCCCGCCGGGACAGGGCAAAGAGACCCAGTACTTC. It translates to CASSLPPGQGKETQYF.